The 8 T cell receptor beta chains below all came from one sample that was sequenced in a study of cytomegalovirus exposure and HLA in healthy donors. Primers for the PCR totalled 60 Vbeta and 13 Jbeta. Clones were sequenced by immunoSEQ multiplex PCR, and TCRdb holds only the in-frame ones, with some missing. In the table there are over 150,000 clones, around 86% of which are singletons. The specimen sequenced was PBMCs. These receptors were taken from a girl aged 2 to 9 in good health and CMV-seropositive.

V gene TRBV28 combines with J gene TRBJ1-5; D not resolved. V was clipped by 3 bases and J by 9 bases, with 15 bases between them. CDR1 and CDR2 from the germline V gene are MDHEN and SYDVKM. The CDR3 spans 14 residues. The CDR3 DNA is TGTGCCAGCAGTTTTCGTGGAGCCGGAATGCCCCAGCATTTT. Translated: CASSFRGAGMPQHF.

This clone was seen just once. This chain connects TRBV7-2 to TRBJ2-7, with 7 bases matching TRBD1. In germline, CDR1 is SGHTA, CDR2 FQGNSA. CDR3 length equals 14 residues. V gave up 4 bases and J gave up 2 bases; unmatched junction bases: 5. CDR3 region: CASSSRGQTYEQYF. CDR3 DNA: TGTGCCAGCAGCTCCAGGGGACAGACCTACGAGCAGTACTTC. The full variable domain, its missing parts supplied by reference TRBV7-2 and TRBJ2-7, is GAGVSQSPSNKVTEKGKDVELRCDPISGHTALYWYRQSLGQGLEFLIYFQGNSAPDKSGLPSDRFSAERTGGSVSTLTIQRTQQEDSAVYLCASSSRGQTYEQYFGPGTRLTVT.

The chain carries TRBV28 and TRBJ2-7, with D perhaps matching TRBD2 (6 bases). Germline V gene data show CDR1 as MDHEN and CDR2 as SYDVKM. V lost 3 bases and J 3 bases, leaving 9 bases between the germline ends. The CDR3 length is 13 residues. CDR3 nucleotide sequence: TGTGCCAGCAGTTTCTTGGGGGGCTACGAGCAGTACTTC. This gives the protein CASSFLGGYEQYF.

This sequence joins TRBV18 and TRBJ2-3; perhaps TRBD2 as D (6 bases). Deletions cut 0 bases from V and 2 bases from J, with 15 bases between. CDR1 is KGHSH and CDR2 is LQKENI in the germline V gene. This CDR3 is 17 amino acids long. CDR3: CASSPPAGEDDTDTQYF. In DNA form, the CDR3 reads TGTGCCAGCTCACCACCCGCCGGGGAGGACGACACAGATACGCAGTATTTT.

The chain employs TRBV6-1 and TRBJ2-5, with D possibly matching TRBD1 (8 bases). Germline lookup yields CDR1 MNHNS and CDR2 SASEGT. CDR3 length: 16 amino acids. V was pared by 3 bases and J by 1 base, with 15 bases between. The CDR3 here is CASSESTGEGQETQYF. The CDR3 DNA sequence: TGTGCCAGCAGTGAGTCGACAGGGGAGGGCCAAGAGACCCAGTACTTC.

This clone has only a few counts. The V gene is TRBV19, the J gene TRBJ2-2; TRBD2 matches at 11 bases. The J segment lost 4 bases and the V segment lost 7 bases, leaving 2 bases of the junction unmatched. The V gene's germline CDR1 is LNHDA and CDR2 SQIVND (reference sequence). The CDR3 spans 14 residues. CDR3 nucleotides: TGTGCCAGTAAGGGACTAGCGGTCACCGGGGAGCTGTTTTTT. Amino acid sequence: CASKGLAVTGELFF.

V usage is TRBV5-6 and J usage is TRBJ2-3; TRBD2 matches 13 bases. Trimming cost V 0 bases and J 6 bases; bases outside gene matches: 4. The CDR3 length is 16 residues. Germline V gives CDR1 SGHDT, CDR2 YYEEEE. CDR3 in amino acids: CASSLAGLAGADTQYF. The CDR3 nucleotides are TGTGCCAGCAGCTTGGCAGGACTAGCGGGAGCGGATACGCAGTATTTT. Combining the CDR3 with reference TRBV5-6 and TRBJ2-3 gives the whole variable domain DAGVTQSPTHLIKTRGQQVTLRCSPKSGHDTVSWYQQALGQGPQFIFQYYEEEERQRGNFPDRFSGHQFPNYSSELNVNALLLGDSALYLCASSLAGLAGADTQYFGPGTRLTVL.

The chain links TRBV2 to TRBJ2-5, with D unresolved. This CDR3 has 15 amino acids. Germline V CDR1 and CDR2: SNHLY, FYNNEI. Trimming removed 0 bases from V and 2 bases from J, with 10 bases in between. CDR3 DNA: TGTGCCAGCAGTGAAGCGCAACCGCTACAAGAGACCCAGTACTTC. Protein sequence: CASSEAQPLQETQYF.